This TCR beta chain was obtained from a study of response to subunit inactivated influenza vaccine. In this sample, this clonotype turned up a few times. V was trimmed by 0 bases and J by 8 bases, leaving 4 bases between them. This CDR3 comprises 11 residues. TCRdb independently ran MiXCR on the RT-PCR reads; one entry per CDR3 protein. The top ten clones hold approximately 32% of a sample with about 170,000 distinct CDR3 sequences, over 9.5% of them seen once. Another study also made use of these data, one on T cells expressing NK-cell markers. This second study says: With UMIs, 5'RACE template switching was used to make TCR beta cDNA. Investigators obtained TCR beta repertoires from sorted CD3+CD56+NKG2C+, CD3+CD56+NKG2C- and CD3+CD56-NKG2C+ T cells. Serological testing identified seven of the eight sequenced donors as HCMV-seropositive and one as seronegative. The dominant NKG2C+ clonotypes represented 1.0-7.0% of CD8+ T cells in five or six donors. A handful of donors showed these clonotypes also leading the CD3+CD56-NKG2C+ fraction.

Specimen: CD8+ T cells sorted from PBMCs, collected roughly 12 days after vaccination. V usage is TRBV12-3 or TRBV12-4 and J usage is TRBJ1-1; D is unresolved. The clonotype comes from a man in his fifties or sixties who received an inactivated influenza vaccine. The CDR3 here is CASSLASEAFF. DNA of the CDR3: TGTGCCAGCAGTTTAGCCAGCGAAGCTTTCTTT.